Below are 11 T cell receptor beta chains sequenced from a single sample in a study of T cell responses to AZD1222 COVID-19 vaccine. Libraries were prepared by immunoSEQ multiplex PCR; TCRdb keeps only in-frame clonotypes and omits some of them. This sample has roughly 190,000 clones, with just over 90% found just once. The input for sequencing was peripheral blood, taken 28 days after the second AZD1222 dose. The source of these receptors is an adult who received the AZD1222 COVID-19 vaccine.

The V gene is TRBV7-8, the J gene TRBJ1-5; the D gene is possibly TRBD1 (5 bases). Looked up from germline, CDR1 is SGHVS and CDR2 is FQNEAQ. This CDR3 has 15 residues. V gave up 5 bases and J gave up 4 bases, with 15 bases separating them. CDR3 bases: TGTGCCAGCAGCCTACTTCGGGGACTGAATCAGCCCCAGCATTTT. As protein: CASSLLRGLNQPQHF.

The chain couples TRBV30 to TRBJ1-6; TRBD1 matches 7 bases. The CDR3 runs 13 residues. Germline assignment: CDR1 GTSNPN and CDR2 SVGIG (reference sequence). Germline trimming cut 2 bases from V and 7 bases from J; bases unmatched to any gene: 2. CDR3: CAWSTGVNSPLHF. The DNA of the CDR3 is TGTGCCTGGAGTACAGGGGTGAATTCACCCCTCCACTTT.

This rearrangement joins TRBV3-1 (or the pseudogene TRBV3-2) to TRBJ1-1, with TRBD1 as a possible D gene (5 bases). The germline gives CDR1 LGHDT, CDR2 YNNKEL (reference sequence). Between the trimmed V and J ends, which lost 0 bases and 0 bases, there was a span of 11 bases. The CDR3 is made up of 16 amino acids. This CDR3 reads CASSQDAGWVNTEAFF. The CDR3 nucleotides read TGTGCCAGCAGCCAAGACGCAGGGTGGGTGAACACTGAAGCTTTCTTT.

This sequence joins TRBV28 and TRBJ2-5, with 10 bases fitting TRBD2. Germline V CDR1 and CDR2: MDHEN, SYDVKM. The V gene end was trimmed by 4 bases and the J gene end by 4 bases; junction bases not matched to a gene: 18. The CDR3 runs 19 residues. The CDR3 DNA follows: TGTGCCAGCAGTTCACTATATGGCGGAAGCGGGAGGGCCATAGAGACCCAGTACTTC. Protein product: CASSSLYGGSGRAIETQYF.

The chain joins TRBV5-1 to TRBJ1-6, with D possibly being TRBD1 (6 bases). The germline gives CDR1 SGHRS, CDR2 YFSETQ. CDR3 length equals 14 residues. V lost 2 bases to trimming and J lost 8 bases, with 11 bases between them. This CDR3 is CASSFTGSDSPLHF. The CDR3 coding sequence is TGCGCCAGCAGCTTTACAGGGTCCGATTCACCCCTCCACTTT.

The chain recombines TRBV4-1 with TRBJ1-1, with 8 bases fitting TRBD1. Germline V gene data show CDR1 as MGHRA and CDR2 as YSYEKL. The CDR3 covers 16 residues. Trimming removed 0 bases from V and 5 bases from J; junction bases left unmatched: 8. CDR3 sequence reads: CASSQDPAGGLTEAFF. The DNA of the CDR3 is TGCGCCAGCAGCCAAGATCCGGCAGGGGGCCTGACTGAAGCTTTCTTT.

This clone appeared once. The rearrangement uses TRBV18 and TRBJ2-7; D possibly matches TRBD1 or TRBD2 (5 bases each). The germline V gene encodes CDR1 KGHSH and CDR2 LQKENI. CDR3 length equals 14 residues. Trimming removed 0 bases at V and 6 bases at J, with 12 bases between. This CDR3 reads CASSPPSGSLEQYF. In DNA, the CDR3 is TGTGCCAGCTCACCACCGTCAGGGAGTCTCGAGCAGTACTTC.

J is TRBJ2-1 and V is TRBV27; 7 bases line up with TRBD2. The germline gives CDR1 MNHEY, CDR2 SMNVEV (reference sequence). V lost 0 bases to trimming and J lost 9 bases; unmatched junction nucleotides: 5. This CDR3 is 14 amino acids long. CDR3 coding DNA: TGTGCCAGCAGTTTATCGCCGGGAGGTGTTGAGCAGTTCTTC. Encoded protein: CASSLSPGGVEQFF.

This rearrangement joins TRBV9 to TRBJ1-6; a possible D gene is TRBD1 (6 bases). Germline CDR1 and CDR2: SGDLS and YYNGEE. The CDR3 runs to 17 residues. V lost 4 bases and J lost 6, with 20 bases in between. The CDR3 DNA reads TGTGCCAGCAGCTCTTCACCCCGGACAGCCCCTAATTCACCCCTCCACTTT. As protein: CASSSSPRTAPNSPLHF. Using reference TRBV9 and TRBJ1-6 for the parts outside the CDR3, the full variable domain is DSGVTQTPKHLITATGQRVTLRCSPRSGDLSVYWYQQSLDQGLQFLIQYYNGEERAKGNILERFSAQQFPDLHSELNLSSLELGDSALYFCASSSSPRTAPNSPLHFGNGTRLTVT.

The chain employs TRBV24-1 and TRBJ2-5; 7 nucleotides agree with TRBD2. The V gene's germline CDR1 is KGHDR and CDR2 SFDVKD. The CDR3 is 14 amino acids. After removal of 6 bases from V and 4 bases from J, the junction contained 7 bases not matched to a gene. CDR3 loop: CATSFGGRGETQYF. CDR3 coding DNA: TGTGCCACCAGTTTTGGCGGGAGAGGAGAGACCCAGTACTTC.

The chain has TRBV19 and TRBJ2-3, with D perhaps matching TRBD1 or TRBD2 (5 bases each). The CDR3 is 15 amino acids. V was pared by 10 bases and J by 4 bases, with 21 bases between. The germline CDR1 and CDR2 sequences are LNHDA and SQIVND (reference sequence). CDR3 nucleotide sequence: TGTGCCACTCGAGGGGCCGGGAAAGGCGCAGATACGCAGTATTTT. Residues: CATRGAGKGADTQYF.